This T cell receptor beta chain stems from a study of early T cells in non-severe SARS-CoV-2 infection. Turning to the study itself: Sequencing of unsorted whole blood was done on bulk RNA, leaving chains unpaired.

The protocol attached unique molecular identifiers to individual cDNA molecules. Each CDR3 protein gets one entry after TCRdb re-called the 5' RACE reads with MiXCR. In the table there are 85,000 to 95,000 distinct CDR3 sequences, about 15% of which are singletons. With regard to this clonotype: No antigen is known for it.

Findings and caveats of the study: VDJdb-based annotation leaned toward anti-spike CD8 responses and missed private and CD4 specificities.

Trimming took 1 base from V and 0 from J, leaving 11 bases between them. The CDR3 extends over 15 amino acids. CDR1 is DFQATT, CDR2 SNEGSKA, per germline (reference sequence). This clonotype was sampled from an adult who was a healthcare worker with PCR-confirmed SARS-CoV-2 infection or an uninfected control (not recorded which). Material: whole blood. J is TRBJ2-3 and V is TRBV20-1; TRBD1 might be the D (6 bases). Here the CDR3 DNA reads TGCAGTGCTAGAGGGACAGCCACTAGCACAGATACGCAGTATTTT. Translated: CSARGTATSTDTQYF.